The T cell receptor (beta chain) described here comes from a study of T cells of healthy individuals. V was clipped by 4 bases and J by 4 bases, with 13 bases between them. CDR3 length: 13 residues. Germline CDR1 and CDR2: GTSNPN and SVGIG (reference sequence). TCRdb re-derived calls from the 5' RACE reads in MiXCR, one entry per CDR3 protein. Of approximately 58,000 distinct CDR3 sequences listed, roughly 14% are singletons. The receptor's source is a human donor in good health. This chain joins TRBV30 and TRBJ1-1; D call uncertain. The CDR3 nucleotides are TGTGCCTGGACTGTGGGGTGGGGCACTGAAGCTTTCTTT. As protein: CAWTVGWGTEAFF.